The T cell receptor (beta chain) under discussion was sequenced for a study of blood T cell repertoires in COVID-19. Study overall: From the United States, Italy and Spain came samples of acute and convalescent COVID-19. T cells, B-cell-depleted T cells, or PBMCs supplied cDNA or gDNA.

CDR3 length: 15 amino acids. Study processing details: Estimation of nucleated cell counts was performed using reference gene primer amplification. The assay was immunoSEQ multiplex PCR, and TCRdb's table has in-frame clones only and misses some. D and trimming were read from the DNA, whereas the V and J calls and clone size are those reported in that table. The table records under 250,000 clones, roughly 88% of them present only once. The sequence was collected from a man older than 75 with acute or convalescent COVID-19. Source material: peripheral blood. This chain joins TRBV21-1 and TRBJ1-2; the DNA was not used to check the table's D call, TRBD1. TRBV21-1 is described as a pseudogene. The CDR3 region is CASSHRTGKDYGYTF. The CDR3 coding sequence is TGTGCCAGCAGCCATCGGACAGGGAAAGACTATGGCTACACCTTC.